This T cell receptor (beta chain) was captured by sequencing in a study of cytomegalovirus exposure and HLA in healthy donors. Overall study results and limits: Using the classifier, cytomegalovirus status was reportedly diagnosed with high specificity and sensitivity. Some segments of the V type, notably TRBV6-2 and TRBV6-3, were excluded as indistinguishable. There were several of the most significant clusters that appeared linked to common viral pathogens in a later analysis. In an earlier analysis, about 87% or about 30%: the productive usage of most TCR beta V segments.

Trimming left V 0 bases short and J 0 bases short, with 11 bases between. The CDR3 is 16 amino acids. CDR1 LGHNA and CDR2 YSLEER come from the germline V gene. About this clone: Its antigen is still unknown.

Researchers ran the PCR with 60 Vbeta and 13 Jbeta primers. Sequencing was performed with immunoSEQ multiplex PCR; in TCRdb, only in-frame clones are kept and a portion is missing. The repertoire holds about 200,000 clones, with 60% to 80% as singletons. The origin of this receptor is a man aged 18 to 29 in good health and CMV-seronegative. This chain links TRBV4-3 with TRBJ1-1; possible D gene TRBD1, 5 bases. Sequencing was carried out using PBMCs. The CDR3 DNA reads as TGCGCCAGCAGCCAAGAATATAGGGGATTGAACACTGAAGCTTTCTTT. Protein sequence: CASSQEYRGLNTEAFF.